This T cell receptor beta chain was sequenced during a study of cytomegalovirus exposure and HLA in healthy donors. Study as a whole: Researchers previously reported finding 90 million to 130 million unique TCR beta sequences from about 200 million T cells. Regarding the study as a whole: What TCR beta sequences reportedly achieved was accurate prediction of HLA-A and HLA-B alleles in most subjects. CMV serostatus was the only recorded immune exposure for donors.

PCR was performed using 60 Vbeta and 13 Jbeta primers. Profiled with immunoSEQ multiplex PCR; TCRdb holds only in-frame clones, not every one. The sample yields approximately 85,000 clones, approximately 80% seen once. Of note for this clone: Its antigen is still unknown.

Sequenced: PBMCs. The sequence was collected from a woman aged 50 to 60 in good health and CMV-seropositive.

The CDR3 loop reads CASSPGTGDYGYTF. CDR3 coding DNA: TGTGCCAGCTCACCCGGGACAGGGGACTATGGCTACACCTTC. This sequence joins TRBV18 and TRBJ1-2; 10 bases map to TRBD1. After removal of 3 bases from V and 3 bases from J, the junction contained 1 base not matched to a gene. This CDR3 comprises 14 residues. Germline CDR1 KGHSH, CDR2 LQKENI.